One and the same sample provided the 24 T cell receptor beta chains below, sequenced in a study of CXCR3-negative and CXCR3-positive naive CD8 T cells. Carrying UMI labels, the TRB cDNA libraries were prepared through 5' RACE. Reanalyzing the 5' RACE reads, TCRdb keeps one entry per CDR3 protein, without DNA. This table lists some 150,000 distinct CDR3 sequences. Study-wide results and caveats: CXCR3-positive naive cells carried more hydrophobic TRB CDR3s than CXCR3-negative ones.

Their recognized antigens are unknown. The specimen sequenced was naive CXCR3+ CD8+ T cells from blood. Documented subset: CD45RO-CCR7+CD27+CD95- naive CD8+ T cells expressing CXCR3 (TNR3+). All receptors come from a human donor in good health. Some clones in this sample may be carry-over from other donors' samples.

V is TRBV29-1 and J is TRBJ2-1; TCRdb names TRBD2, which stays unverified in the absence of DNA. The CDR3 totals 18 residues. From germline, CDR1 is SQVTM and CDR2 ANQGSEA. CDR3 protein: CSAVGLAGGPVGPDEQFF.

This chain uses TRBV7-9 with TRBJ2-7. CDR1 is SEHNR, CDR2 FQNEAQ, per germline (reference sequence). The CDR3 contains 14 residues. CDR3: CASSLVGGTYEQYF.

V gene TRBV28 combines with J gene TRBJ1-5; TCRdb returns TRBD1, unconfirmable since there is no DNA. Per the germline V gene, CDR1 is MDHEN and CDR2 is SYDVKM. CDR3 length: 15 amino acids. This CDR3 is CASIPDPGLFQPQHF.

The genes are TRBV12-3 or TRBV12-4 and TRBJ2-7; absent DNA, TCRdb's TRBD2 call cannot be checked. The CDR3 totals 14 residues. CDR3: CASSFELEGIEQYF.

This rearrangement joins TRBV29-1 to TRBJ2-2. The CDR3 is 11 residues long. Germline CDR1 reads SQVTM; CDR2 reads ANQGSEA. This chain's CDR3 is CSALNTGELFF.

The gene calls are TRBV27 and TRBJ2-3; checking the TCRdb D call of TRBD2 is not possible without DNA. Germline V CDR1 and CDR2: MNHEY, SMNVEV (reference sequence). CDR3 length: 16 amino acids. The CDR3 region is CASSAGGDMSTDTQYF.

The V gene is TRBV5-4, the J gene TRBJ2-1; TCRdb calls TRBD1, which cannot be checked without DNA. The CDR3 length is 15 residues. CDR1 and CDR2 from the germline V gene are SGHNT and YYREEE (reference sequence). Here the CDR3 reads CASSGGQDGWNEQFF.

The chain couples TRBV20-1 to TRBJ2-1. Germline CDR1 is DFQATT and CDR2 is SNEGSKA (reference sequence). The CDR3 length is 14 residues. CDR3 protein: CSALGESSYNEQFF.

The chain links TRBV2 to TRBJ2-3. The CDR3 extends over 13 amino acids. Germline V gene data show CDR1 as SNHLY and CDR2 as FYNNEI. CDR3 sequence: CASSEIISDTQYF.

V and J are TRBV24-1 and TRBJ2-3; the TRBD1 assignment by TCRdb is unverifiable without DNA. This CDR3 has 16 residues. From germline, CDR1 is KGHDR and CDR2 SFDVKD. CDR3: CATSDLRDRDTDTQYF.

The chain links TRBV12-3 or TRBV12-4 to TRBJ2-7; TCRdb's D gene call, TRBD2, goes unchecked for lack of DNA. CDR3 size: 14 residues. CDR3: CASSLLAGKYEQYF.

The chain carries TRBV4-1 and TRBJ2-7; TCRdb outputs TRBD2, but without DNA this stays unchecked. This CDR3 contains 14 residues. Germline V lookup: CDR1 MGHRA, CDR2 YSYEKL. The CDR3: CASSPRLVNYEQYF.

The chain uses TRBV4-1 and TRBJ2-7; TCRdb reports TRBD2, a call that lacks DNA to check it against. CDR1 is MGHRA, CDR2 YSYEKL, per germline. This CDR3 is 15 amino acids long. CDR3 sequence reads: CASSHTGPMRDEQYF.

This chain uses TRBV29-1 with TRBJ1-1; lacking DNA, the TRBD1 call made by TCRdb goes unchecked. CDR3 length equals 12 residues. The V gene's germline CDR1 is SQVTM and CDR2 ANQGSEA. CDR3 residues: CSARQLNTEAFF.

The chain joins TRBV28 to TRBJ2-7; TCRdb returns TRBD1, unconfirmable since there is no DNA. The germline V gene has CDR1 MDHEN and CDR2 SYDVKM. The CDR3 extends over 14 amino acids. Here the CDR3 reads CASKELGRAYEQYF.

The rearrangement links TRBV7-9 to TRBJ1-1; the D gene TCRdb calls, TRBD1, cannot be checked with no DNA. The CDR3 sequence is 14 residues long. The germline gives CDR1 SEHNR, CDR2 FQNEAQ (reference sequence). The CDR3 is CASSSGSLNTEAFF.

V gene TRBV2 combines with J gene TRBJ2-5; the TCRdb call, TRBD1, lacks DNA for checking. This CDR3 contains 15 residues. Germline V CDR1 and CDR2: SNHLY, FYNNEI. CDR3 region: CASSPTDRPQETQYF. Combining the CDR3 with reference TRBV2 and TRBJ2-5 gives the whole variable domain EPEVTQTPSHQVTQMGQEVILRCVPISNHLYFYWYRQILGQKVEFLVSFYNNEISEKSEIFDDQFSVERPDGSNFTLKIRSTKLEDSAMYFCASSPTDRPQETQYFGPGTRLLVL.

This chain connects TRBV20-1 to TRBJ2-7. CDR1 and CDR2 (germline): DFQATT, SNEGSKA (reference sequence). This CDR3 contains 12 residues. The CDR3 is CSAGFGAYEQYF.

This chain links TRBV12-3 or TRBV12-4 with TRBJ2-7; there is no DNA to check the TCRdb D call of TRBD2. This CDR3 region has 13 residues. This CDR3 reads CASGRQLVNEQYF.

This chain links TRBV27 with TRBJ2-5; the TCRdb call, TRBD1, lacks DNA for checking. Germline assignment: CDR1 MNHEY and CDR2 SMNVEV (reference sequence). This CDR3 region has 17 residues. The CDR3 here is CASSLSHGDPSKGTQYF.

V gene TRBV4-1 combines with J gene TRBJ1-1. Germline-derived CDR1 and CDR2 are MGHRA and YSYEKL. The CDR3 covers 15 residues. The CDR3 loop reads CASSQVTESRTEAFF.

The CDR3 sequence: CSARGGQGYNQPQHF. The chain employs TRBV20-1 and TRBJ1-5; the D gene TCRdb calls, TRBD1, cannot be checked with no DNA. CDR1 DFQATT and CDR2 SNEGSKA come from the germline V gene (reference sequence). The CDR3 extends over 15 amino acids.

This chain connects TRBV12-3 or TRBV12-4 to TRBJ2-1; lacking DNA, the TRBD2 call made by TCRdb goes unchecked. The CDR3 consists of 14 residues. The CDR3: CASSFVGGAGEQFF.

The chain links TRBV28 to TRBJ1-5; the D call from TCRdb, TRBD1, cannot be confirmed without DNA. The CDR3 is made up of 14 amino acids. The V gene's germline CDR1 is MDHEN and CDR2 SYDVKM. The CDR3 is CASSFGTPYQPQHF.